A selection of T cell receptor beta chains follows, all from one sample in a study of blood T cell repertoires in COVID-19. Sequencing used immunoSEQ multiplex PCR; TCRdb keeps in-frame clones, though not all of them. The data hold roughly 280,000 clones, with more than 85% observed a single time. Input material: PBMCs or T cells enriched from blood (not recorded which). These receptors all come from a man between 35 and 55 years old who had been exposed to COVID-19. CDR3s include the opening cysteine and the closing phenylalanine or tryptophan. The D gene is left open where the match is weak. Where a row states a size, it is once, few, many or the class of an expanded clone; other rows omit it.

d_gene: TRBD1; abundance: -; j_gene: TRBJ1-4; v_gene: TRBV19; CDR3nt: TGTGCCAGTAGCACAGGGGGGTATGAAAAACTGTTTTTT; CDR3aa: CASSTGGYEKLFF
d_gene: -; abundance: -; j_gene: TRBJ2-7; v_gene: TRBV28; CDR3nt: TGTGCCAGCAGTCTTAAGCGCGAGCAGTACTTC; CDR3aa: CASSLKREQYF
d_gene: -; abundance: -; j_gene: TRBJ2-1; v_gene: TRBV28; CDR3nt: TGTGCCAGCAGTCCGACAGTCTACAATGAGCAGTTCTTC; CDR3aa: CASSPTVYNEQFF
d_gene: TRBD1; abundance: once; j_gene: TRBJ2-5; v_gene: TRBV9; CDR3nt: TGTGCCAGCAGCCCGAACGGACAGGGCCGAGAGACCCAGTACTTC; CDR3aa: CASSPNGQGRETQYF
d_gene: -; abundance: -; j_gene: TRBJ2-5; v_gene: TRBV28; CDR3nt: TGTGCCAGCAGTTCTAGGGTCCTCCGGGGAGAGACCCAGTACTTC; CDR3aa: CASSSRVLRGETQYF
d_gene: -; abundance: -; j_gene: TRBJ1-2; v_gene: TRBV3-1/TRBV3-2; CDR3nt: TGTGCCAGCAGCCAGAGCAGGGATGGCTACACCTTC; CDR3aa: CASSQSRDGYTF
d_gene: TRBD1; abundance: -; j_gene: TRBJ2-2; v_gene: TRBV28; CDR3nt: TGTGCCAGCAGCGGACAGGGTTCCGGGGAGCTGTTTTTT; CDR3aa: CASSGQGSGELFF
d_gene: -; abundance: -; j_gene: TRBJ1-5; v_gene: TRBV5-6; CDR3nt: TGTGCCAGCAGCTTACGTGGGCTTAGCAATCAGCCCCAGCATTTT; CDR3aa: CASSLRGLSNQPQHF
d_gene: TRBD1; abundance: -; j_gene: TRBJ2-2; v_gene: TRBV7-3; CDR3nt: TGTGCCAGCGCAGAGGGACAGGGAACAGTTGGCACCGGGGAGCTGTTTTTT; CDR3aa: CASAEGQGTVGTGELFF
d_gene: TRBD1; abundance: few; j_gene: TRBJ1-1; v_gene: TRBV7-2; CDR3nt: TGTGCCAGCAGCTTCACAGGGGTTCAAGCTTTCTTT; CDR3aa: CASSFTGVQAFF
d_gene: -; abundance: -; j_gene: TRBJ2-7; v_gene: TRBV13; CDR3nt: TGTGCCAGCAGTTATACGAGGGGGATCTCGGAAGAGCAGTACTTC; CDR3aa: CASSYTRGISEEQYF
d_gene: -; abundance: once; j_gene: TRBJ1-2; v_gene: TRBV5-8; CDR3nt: TGTGCCAGCAGGGCTTGGCAGGGTAACTATGGCTACACCTTC; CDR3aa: CASRAWQGNYGYTF